Given below is one T cell receptor (beta chain) in context. The record originates from a study of radiation and T cells in renal cell carcinoma. Time point noted: blood 4 weeks post-SBRT, at nephrectomy. Documented treatment: 15 Gy SBRT to primary tumor, nephrectomy 4 weeks later. Nephrectomy followed 15 Gy stereotactic body radiation by 4 weeks. Generated by immunoSEQ multiplex PCR, the TCRdb table keeps only in-frame clones and is missing some. The sample holds about 150,000 clones, around 88% seen once. The CDR3 is 15 residues long. Germline CDR1 reads SGHNT; CDR2 reads YYREEE (reference sequence). V lost 3 bases, J lost 5 bases, and 6 bases stayed unmatched.

This TCR was recovered from a woman aged 50 to 60 with renal cell carcinoma. The J gene is TRBJ2-5, the V gene TRBV5-4, with 11 bases fitting TRBD2. The sample here was blood, taken from a patient whose treatment included radiotherapy and nephrectomy. CDR3 amino acids: CASSSLAGGGETQYF. The CDR3, as DNA: TGTGCCAGCAGCTCTCTAGCGGGGGGCGGGGAGACCCAGTACTTC.